This T cell receptor beta chain was retrieved from a study of OX40 agonist ivuxolimab in advanced cancers. Profiled with immunoSEQ multiplex PCR; TCRdb holds only in-frame clones, not every one. The sample holds around 72,000 clones; about 85% are singletons and the top ten take roughly 15%. V lost 2 bases and J 2 bases, leaving 0 bases between the germline ends. CDR3 length equals 11 residues. Germline loops: CDR1 SEHNR, CDR2 FQNEAQ (reference sequence). This chain links TRBV7-9 with TRBJ2-5; D unclear. The source material was CD4+ or CD8+ T cells sorted from blood, sampled in a trial of the OX40 agonist ivuxolimab. The clonotype originates from an adult with an advanced solid tumor such as melanoma, head and neck, liver or kidney cancer. The CDR3, as DNA: TGTGCCAGCAGCTTACAAGAGACCCAGTACTTC. Residues: CASSLQETQYF.